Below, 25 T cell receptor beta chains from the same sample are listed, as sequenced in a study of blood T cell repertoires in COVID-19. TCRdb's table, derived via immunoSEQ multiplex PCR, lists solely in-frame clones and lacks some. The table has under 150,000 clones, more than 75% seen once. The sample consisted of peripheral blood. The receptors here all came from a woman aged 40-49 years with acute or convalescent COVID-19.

CDR3 in amino acids: CASSLGSSGGYTF. The CDR3 bases are TGTGCCAGCAGTTTAGGGTCATCAGGGGGCTACACCTTC. The rearrangement uses TRBV12-3 or TRBV12-4 and TRBJ1-2, with D possibly matching TRBD1 (5 bases). The CDR3 has 13 residues. V lost 1 base and J 8 bases, leaving 11 bases between the germline ends.

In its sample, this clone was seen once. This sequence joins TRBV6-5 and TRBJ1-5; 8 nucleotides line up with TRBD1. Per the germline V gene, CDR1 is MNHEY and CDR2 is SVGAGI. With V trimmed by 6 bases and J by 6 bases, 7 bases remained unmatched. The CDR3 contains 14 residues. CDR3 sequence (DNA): TGTGCCAGCAGCGCAGACAGGGGTTCTCAGCCCCAGCATTTT. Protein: CASSADRGSQPQHF.

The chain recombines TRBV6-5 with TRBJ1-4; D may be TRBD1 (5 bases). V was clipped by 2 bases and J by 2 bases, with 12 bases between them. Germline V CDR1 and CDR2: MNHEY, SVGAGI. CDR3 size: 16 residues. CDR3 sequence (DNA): TGTGCCAGCAGTTACCAGCAGGGAGGGACTAATGAAAAACTGTTTTTT. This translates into CASSYQQGGTNEKLFF.

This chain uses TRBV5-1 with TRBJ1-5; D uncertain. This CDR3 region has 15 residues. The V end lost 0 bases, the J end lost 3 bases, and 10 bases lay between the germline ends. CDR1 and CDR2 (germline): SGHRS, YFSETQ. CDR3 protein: CASSLGVGANQPQHF. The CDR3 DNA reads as TGCGCCAGCAGCTTGGGGGTGGGAGCCAATCAGCCCCAGCATTTT. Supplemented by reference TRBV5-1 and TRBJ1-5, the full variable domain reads KAGVTQTPRYLIKTRGQQVTLSCSPISGHRSVSWYQQTPGQGLQFLFEYFSETQRNKGNFPGRFSGRQFSNSRSEMNVSTLELGDSALYLCASSLGVGANQPQHFGDGTRLSIL.

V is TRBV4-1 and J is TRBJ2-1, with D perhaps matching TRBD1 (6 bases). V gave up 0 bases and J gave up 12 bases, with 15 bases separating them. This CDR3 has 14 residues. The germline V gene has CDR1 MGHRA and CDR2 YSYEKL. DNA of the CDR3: TGCGCCAGCAGCCAAGATCGGTACAGGGCAAGGCAGTTCTTC. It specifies CASSQDRYRARQFF.

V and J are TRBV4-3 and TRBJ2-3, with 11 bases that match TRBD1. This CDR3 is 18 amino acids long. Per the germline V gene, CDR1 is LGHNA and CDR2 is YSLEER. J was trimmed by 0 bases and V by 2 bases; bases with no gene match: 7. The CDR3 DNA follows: TGCGCCAGCAGCCAAAGTAGGGACAGGGGGATTAGCACAGATACGCAGTATTTT. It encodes CASSQSRDRGISTDTQYF.

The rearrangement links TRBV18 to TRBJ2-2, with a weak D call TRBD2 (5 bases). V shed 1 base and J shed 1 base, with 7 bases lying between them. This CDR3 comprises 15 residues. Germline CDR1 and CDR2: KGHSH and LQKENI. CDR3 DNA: TGTGCCAGCTCACCACAACTAGAGAACACCGGGGAGCTGTTTTTT. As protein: CASSPQLENTGELFF.

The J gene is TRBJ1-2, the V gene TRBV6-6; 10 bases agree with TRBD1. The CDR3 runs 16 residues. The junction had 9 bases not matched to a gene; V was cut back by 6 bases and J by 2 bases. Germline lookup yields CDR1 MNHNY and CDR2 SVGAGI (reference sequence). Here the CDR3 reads CASRYWTGGSNYGYTF. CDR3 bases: TGTGCCAGCAGATATTGGACAGGGGGAAGCAACTATGGCTACACCTTC.

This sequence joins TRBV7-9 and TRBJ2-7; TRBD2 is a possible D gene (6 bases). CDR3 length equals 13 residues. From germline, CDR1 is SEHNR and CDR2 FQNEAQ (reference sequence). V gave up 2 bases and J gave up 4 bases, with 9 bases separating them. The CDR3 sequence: CASSLLSGYEQYF. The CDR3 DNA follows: TGTGCCAGCAGCTTACTTAGCGGATACGAGCAGTACTTC. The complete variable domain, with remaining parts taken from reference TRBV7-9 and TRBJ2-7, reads DTGVSQNPRHKITKRGQNVTFRCDPISEHNRLYWYRQTLGQGPEFLTYFQNEAQLEKSRLLSDRFSAERPKGSFSTLEIQRTEQGDSAMYLCASSLLSGYEQYFGPGTRLTVT.

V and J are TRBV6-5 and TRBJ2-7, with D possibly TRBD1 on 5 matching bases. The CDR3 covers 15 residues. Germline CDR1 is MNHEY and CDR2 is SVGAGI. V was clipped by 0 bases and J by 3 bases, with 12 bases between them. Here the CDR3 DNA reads TGTGCCAGCAGTTACTCGGCAGGGCCCGTCTACGAGCAGTACTTC. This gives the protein CASSYSAGPVYEQYF.

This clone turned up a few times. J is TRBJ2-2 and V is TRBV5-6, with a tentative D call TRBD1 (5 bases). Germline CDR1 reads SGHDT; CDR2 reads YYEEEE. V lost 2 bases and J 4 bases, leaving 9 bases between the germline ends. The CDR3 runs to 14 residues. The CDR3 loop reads CASSLQGVTGELFF. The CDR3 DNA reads TGTGCCAGCAGCTTACAAGGGGTCACCGGGGAGCTGTTTTTT.

This chain's CDR3 is CASSRDRAGYTF. The CDR3 region has the DNA TGCGCCAGCAGTCGAGACAGGGCGGGCTACACCTTC. The V call is TRBV5-1, the J call TRBJ1-2, with 7 bases aligning to TRBD1. V shed 5 bases, J shed 8 bases, and the junction held 6 bases outside the gene matches. Germline assignment: CDR1 SGHRS and CDR2 YFSETQ. The CDR3 length is 12 residues.

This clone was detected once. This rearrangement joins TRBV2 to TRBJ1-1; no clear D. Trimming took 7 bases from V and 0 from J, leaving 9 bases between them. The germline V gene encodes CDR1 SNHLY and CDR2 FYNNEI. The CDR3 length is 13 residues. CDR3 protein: CASIRSMNTEAFF. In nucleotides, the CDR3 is TGTGCCAGCATTAGGAGCATGAACACTGAAGCTTTCTTT. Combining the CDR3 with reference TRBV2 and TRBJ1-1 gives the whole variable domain EPEVTQTPSHQVTQMGQEVILRCVPISNHLYFYWYRQILGQKVEFLVSFYNNEISEKSEIFDDQFSVERPDGSNFTLKIRSTKLEDSAMYFCASIRSMNTEAFFGQGTRLTVV.

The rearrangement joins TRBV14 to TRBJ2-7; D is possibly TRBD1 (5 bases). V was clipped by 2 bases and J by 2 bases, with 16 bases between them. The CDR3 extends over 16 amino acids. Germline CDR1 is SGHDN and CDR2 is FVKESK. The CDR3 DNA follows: TGTGCCAGCAGCCAATTTAGGCAGGGAACCACCTACGAGCAGTACTTC. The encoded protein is CASSQFRQGTTYEQYF.

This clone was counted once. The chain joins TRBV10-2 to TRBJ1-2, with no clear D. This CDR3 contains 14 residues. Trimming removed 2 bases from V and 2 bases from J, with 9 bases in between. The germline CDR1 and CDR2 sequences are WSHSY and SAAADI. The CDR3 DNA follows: TGCGCCAGCAGTGAGACCGGGAGCAACTATGGCTACACCTTC. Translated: CASSETGSNYGYTF.

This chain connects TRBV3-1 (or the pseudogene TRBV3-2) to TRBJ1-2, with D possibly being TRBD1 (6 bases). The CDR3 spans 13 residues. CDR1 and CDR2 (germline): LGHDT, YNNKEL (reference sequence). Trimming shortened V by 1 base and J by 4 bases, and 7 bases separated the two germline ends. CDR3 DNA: TGTGCCAGCAGCCAAGGACAGGCCTATGGCTACACCTTC. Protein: CASSQGQAYGYTF.

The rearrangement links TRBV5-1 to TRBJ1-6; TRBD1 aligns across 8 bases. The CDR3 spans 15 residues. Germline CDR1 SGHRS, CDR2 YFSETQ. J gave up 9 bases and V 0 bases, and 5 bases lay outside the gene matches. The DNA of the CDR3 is TGCGCCAGCAGCTTGGCCGGACAGGGAGGTTCACCCCTCCACTTT. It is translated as CASSLAGQGGSPLHF. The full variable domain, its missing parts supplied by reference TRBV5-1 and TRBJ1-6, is KAGVTQTPRYLIKTRGQQVTLSCSPISGHRSVSWYQQTPGQGLQFLFEYFSETQRNKGNFPGRFSGRQFSNSRSEMNVSTLELGDSALYLCASSLAGQGGSPLHFGNGTRLTVT.

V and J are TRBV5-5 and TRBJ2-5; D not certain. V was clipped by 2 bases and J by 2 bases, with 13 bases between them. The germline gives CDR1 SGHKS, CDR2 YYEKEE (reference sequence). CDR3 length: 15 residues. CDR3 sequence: CASSFDFTVQETQYF. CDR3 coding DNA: TGTGCCAGCAGCTTTGATTTCACAGTACAAGAGACCCAGTACTTC.

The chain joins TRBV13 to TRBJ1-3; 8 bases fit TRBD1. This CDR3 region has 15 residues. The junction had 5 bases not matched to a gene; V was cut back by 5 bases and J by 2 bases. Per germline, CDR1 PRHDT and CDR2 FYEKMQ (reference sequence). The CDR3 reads CASSTDRDTGNTIYF. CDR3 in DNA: TGTGCCAGCAGCACGGACAGGGACACTGGAAACACCATATATTTT.

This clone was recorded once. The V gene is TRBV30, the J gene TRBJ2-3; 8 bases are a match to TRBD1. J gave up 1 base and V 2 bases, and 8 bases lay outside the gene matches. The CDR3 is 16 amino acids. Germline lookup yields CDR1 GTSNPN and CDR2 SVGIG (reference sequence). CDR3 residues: CAWSPPTGGGTDTQYF. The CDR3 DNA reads TGTGCCTGGAGTCCACCCACAGGGGGTGGCACAGATACGCAGTATTTT.

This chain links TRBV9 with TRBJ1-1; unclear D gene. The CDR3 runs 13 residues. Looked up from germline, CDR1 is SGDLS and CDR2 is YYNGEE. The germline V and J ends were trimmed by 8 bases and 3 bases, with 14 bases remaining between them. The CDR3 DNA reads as TGTGCCAGACTCACGAGGTCGGACACTGAAGCTTTCTTT. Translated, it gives CARLTRSDTEAFF.

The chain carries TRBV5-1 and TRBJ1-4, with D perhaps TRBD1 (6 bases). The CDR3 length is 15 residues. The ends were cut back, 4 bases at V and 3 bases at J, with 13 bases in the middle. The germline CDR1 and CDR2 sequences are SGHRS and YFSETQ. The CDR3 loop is CASSLGQSSNEKLFF. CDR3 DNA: TGCGCCAGCAGCCTTGGACAGAGCTCTAATGAAAAACTGTTTTTT.

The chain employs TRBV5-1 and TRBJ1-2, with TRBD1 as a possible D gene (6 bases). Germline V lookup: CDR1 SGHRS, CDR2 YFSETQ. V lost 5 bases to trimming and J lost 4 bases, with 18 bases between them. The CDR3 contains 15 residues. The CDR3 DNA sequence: TGCGCCAGCAGGAGTAACGGACAGTCCCTCTATGGCTACACCTTC. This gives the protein CASRSNGQSLYGYTF.

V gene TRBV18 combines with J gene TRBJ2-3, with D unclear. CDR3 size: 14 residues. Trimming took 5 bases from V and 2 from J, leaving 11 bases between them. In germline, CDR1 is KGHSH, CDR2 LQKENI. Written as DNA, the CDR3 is TGTGCCAGCTCATCAGCTAGGCTCACAGATACGCAGTATTTT. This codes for CASSSARLTDTQYF.

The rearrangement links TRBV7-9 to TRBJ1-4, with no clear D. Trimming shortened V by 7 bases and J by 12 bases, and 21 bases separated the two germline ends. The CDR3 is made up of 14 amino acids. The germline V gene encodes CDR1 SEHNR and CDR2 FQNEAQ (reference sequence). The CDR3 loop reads CASTLSRGEAELFF. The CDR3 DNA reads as TGTGCCAGCACGCTATCACGCGGAGAGGCGGAACTGTTTTTT.